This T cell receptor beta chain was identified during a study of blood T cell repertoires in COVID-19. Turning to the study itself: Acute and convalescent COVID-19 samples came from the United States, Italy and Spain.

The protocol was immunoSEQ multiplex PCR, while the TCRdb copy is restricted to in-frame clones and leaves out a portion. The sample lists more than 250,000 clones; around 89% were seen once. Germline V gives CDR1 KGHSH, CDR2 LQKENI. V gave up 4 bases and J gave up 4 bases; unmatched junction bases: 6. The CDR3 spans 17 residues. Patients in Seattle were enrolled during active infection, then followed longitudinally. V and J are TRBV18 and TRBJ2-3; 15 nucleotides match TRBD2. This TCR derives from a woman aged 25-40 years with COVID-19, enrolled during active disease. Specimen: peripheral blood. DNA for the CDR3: TGTGCCAGCTCACTTGGACTAGCGGGGGGGCTTCCAGATACGCAGTATTTT. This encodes CASSLGLAGGLPDTQYF.